This T cell receptor (beta chain) was documented in a study of T cells in Graves' hyperthyroidism and ophthalmopathy (dated 2019 in TCRdb). With regard to the full study: Peripheral blood was collected at initial diagnosis, before any treatment. Prospective prediction of ophthalmopathy was tested in an independent validation cohort consisting of 18 to 20 hyperthyroidism patients and 15 to 17 patients who later progressed to ophthalmopathy. The 75 to 100 discovery patients were randomly split 7:3 into training and test sets. In several Graves' hyperthyroidism patients, the study also compared T-cell repertoires from thyroid tissue with T-cell repertoires from blood. To identify distinguishing TCR V-J signatures, a discovery cohort of some 99 patients was used, comprising approximately 40 with Graves' ophthalmopathy and under 60 with stable Graves' hyperthyroidism. After blood sampling, hyperthyroidism patients were treated with methimazole at a starting dose of 30 mg daily, and ophthalmopathy patients were treated with high-dose intravenous methylprednisolone. The paper reports TCR Vbeta CDR3 sequencing of approximately 140 peripheral blood samples: approximately 43 ophthalmopathy, about 75 hyperthyroidism and around 17 progressor patients.

Stable Graves' hyperthyroidism was defined as the absence of progression to ophthalmopathy over 18 months of follow-up. The hyperthyroidism patients were between 18 and 65 years old and newly diagnosed, with a disease duration of less than 2 months. Any patient with an uncontrolled infection, another autoimmune disease, pregnancy or lactation was excluded. Diagnoses relied on clinical symptoms, serum thyroxine and TRAb, thyroid ultrasound and orbital computed tomography. PBMCs were isolated from roughly 10 ml of fresh peripheral blood by Ficoll-Paque density gradient centrifugation. Total RNA was extracted using Trizol reagent, and RNA quality was assessed on an Agilent 2100 Bioanalyzer. Amplification of TCR beta CDR3 regions was carried out from RNA transcripts. The first round of RT-PCR for the TCR CDR3 was performed with the HTBI primer set and the Qiagen OneStep RT-PCR kit. The libraries were constructed in a second round of multiplex PCR and then size-selected and purified. Sequencing of the libraries was done on an Illumina HiSeq2000 using paired-end 100 bp reads. The study's processing was this. SOAPnuke was used to process the raw data, with reads discarded if the reads contained adapters or uncalled bases, had a mean Phred below 15, or lacked an exact constant-primer or identifier match. COPE v1.2.5 was used to merge the high-quality paired reads, and each unique nucleotide sequence was defined as a clonotype. MiTCR v1.1 was used to align the clonotypes against IMGT TRBV, TRBD and TRBJ reference segments. Analysis was restricted to V-J combinations with a frequency above 0.0001, which covered about 99% of repertoires. A TCS score was defined as the ratio between F50 (clonal expansion) and ExV (chaos), using BLOSUM62-based TCRdist between CDR3 peptides within each V-J. Welch's t-statistics and random forest reduced fewer than 550 V-J features to roughly 13, which were used in a naive Bayes classifier (R e1071). The public reads were quality trimmed at Q25 with fastp and then assembled into clones with MiXCR by TCRdb, keeping productive beta chains. Duplicate CDR3 protein sequences are folded into a single record with the most common DNA and genes. The V and J calls here are based on TCRdb, not the publication. In all, the sample holds under 450,000 distinct CDR3 sequences, and more than 15% of those were seen once. Around 14% of the sample goes to the ten largest clones.

The full study reports these points: Blood samples also contained most of the expanded thyroid clonotypes (frequency above 0.001), which suggests that blood repertoires may reflect thyroid immune responses. A model built on a 13 V-J signature distinguished ophthalmopathy from stable hyperthyroidism, reaching about 88% sensitivity and about 81% specificity in cross-validation and 80%/75% in testing. In validation, the model predicted progression to ophthalmopathy a median of approximately 6.3 months before onset, with roughly 70% sensitivity and about 72% specificity. Sample size was not statistically predetermined, and blinding of investigators to group allocation was not performed.

To note about this clonotype: Its specific antigen is unknown. One base away there is no much larger clone; base qualities are not given.

The CDR3 runs 15 amino acids, cysteine and phenylalanine included. Only CDR3 DNA is held: 45 bases, read in frame from base 1. V loses 2 bases of germline sequence and J loses 6 bases, and the interval between the two ends is 14 bases. CDR1 LGHNA and CDR2 YSLEER are derived from the germline V gene. The sequencing input was blood. The chain couples TRBV4-3 to TRBJ1-5; the D gene is possibly TRBD1, with 6 bases matching. The origin of this receptor is a young woman with Graves' hyperthyroidism. DNA sequence: TGCGCCAGCAGCCAAAATACAGGGTTCAGTCAGCCCCAGCATTTT. This gives the protein CASSQNTGFSQPQHF.